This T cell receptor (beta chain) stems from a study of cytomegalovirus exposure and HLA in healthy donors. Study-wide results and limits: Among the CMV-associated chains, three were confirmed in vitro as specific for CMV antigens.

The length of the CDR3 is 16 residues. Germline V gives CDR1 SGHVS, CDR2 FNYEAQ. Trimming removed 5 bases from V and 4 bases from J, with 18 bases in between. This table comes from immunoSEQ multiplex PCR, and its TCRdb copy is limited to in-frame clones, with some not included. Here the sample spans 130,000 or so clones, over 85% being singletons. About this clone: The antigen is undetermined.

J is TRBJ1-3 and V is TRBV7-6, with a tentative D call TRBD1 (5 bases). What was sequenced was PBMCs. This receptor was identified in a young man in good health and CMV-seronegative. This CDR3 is CASSHDTGNPGNTIYF. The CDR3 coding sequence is TGTGCCAGCAGCCACGACACAGGAAATCCCGGAAACACCATATATTTT.